Sequencing of this T cell receptor beta chain was carried out in a study of identifying expanded T cells in peripheral blood (dated by TCRdb to the late 2010s). Turning to the overall study: Technical replicates were generated by sequencing separate aliquots of the same genomic DNA pool, and four replicates were compared pairwise. The paper as a whole reports these results and caveats: For all healthy donors, the variance in clone template counts between roughly 2-week samples rose significantly as total template count increased. Across all healthy-donor time intervals, the beta-binomial model significantly lowered both the number of clones called differentially abundant and the false-positive rate. About 1.1 differentially abundant clones were flagged by the binomial model between technical replicates, whereas about 16 and 20 were flagged over roughly two weeks and four weeks, respectively. The authors expected that over much longer intervals, such as months to years, biological variance in healthy repertoires might increase even further.

In its sample, this clone was seen once. Its target antigen remains unknown. No quality values exist for individual bases; no much larger clone is one base distant. The CDR3 runs 13 residues from the cysteine to the phenylalanine. Just the 39-base CDR3 DNA is kept, in frame starting at base 1. Taken from the germline V gene, the CDR1 and CDR2 loops are SGHRS and YFSETQ. V loses 0 bases of germline sequence and J loses 5 bases, and the interval between the two ends is 8 bases. TCRbeta CDR3 regions were profiled by bias-controlled multiplex PCR amplification of genomic DNA with the immunoSEQ Assay. Processing in the source paper ran as follows. The absolute abundance of each unique TCRbeta CDR3 region was quantified after sequences were collapsed and filtered. Differential abundance was tested with a binomial (Fisher-equivalent) model and with a beta-binomial model adding time-dependent variance fitted from healthy donors. Any clone with fewer than 5 combined templates was excluded, and a clone was called differentially abundant if its Benjamini-Hochberg FDR was below 0.01. The form v = (b*log(k)+a)^2 was used to model beta-binomial variance as a function of total template count across the two samples. Drawn from immuneACCESS, this table holds only the in-frame rearrangements with V and J called that TCRdb kept. Clones are partly lost; checked studies trace under half to an unresolved V gene and leave the rest unexplained. For V, J and clone size, that table is used; D and trimming come from the DNA. Here the sample has some 120,000 clones; around 84% occur a single time. The top ten clonotypes cover approximately 3% of the sample.

During the collection period, no immune events, such as infections, were documented for the healthy donors. To calibrate time-dependent variance in a beta-binomial model of T-cell clone differential abundance, blood repertoires from healthy donors were used as a training cohort. The training cohort comprised roughly ten healthy donors, 3 female and 7 male. The donors were between roughly 29 and 70 years old, with an average age of 43 years. Whole blood from each healthy donor was obtained from a commercial supplier and was collected at three time points around two weeks apart. For immunosequencing, genomic DNA was extracted from whole blood that had not been sorted.

Sequencing was carried out using blood. Rearrangement joined TRBV5-1 to TRBJ1-2, with the D gene call left open. The receptor was derived from a person between 18 and 70 years old in good health. The nucleotide sequence is given as TGCGCCAGCAGCTTGGAAACGGGATATGGCTACACCTTC. This codes for CASSLETGYGYTF.